The present T cell receptor (beta chain) was sequenced within a study of blood T cell repertoires in COVID-19. Study background: The samples span acute and convalescent COVID-19 from the United States, Italy and Spain. T cells, B-cell-depleted T cells, or PBMCs supplied cDNA or gDNA.

The table came from immunoSEQ multiplex PCR; TCRdb's copy has only in-frame clones and leaves some out. The repertoire holds tens of thousands of clones, around 90% seen once, with roughly 4.5% in the top ten. The CDR3 totals 16 residues. V lost 2 bases and J lost 7; bases outside the gene matches: 11. Germline V gene lookup returns CDR1 MNHNS and CDR2 SASEGT. Sequenced input: peripheral blood. This clonotype originated in a woman of 80 years or more with active or convalescent COVID-19. V gene TRBV6-1 combines with J gene TRBJ1-2; 9 positions agree with TRBD1. CDR3: CASSELLRGTGSGYTF. Written as DNA, the CDR3 is TGTGCCAGCAGTGAATTACTTCGGGGGACAGGGAGTGGCTACACCTTC.